This T cell receptor beta chain was obtained from a study of esophageal squamous cell carcinoma under preoperative chemotherapy. Study-level points and caveats: After chemotherapy, TCR diversity rose significantly in peripheral T cells but not in tumor-infiltrating lymphocytes.

Using its own MiXCR run on the PCR reads, TCRdb lists one record per CDR3 protein. Here the sample spans fewer than 18,000 distinct CDR3 sequences, over 55% being singletons. This sample's time point: before preoperative PTX-NDP chemotherapy. Preoperative chemotherapy with paclitaxel-nedaplatin was given to patients before surgery. This clonotype was seen only a few times. The target antigen is unknown. The CDR3 is 18 amino acids. In germline, CDR1 is SGHTA, CDR2 FQGNSA. V dropped 1 base and J dropped 13; count of bases not matched to a gene: 17. This TCR derives from a human donor with esophageal squamous cell carcinoma. The donor label of this sample is uncertain. This sample was obtained from a patient given preoperative chemotherapy. This chain uses TRBV7-2 with TRBJ2-1; 12 nucleotides align to TRBD2. CDR3 residues: CASSLGPPSGRAEETQFF. In DNA form, the CDR3 reads TGTGCCAGCAGCTTAGGGCCCCCTAGCGGGAGGGCCGAAGAGACCCAGTTCTTC.